Sequencing of this T cell receptor beta chain was carried out in a study of long-term antiretroviral therapy in people with HIV. Run at survey level, the immunoSEQ assay was version v3.0. Data came from immunoSEQ multiplex PCR; TCRdb stores just in-frame clones and leaves some out. The sample has 30,000 to 45,000 clones, 80% seen once; the top ten hold around 5.5%. Looked up from germline, CDR1 is MNHNY and CDR2 is SVGAGI (reference sequence). The CDR3 contains 12 residues. Trimming cost V 6 bases and J 6 bases, with 12 bases left between them. None of the participants with HIV were treated outside the United States.

The sequence was obtained from a man aged 25 to 40 with HIV. This rearrangement joins TRBV6-6 to TRBJ2-7; D gene uncertain. The starting material was unsorted PBMCs, obtained 3.4 years after starting antiretroviral therapy. The CDR3 DNA sequence: TGTGCCAGCAGCACCCAGGAGCTCGAGCAGTACTTC. It translates to CASSTQELEQYF.